Listed below are T cell receptor beta chains from one sample, sequenced in a study of identifying expanded T cells in peripheral blood. Some clones are missing from TCRdb's copy, which holds only in-frame ones; the method was immunoSEQ multiplex PCR. This sample carries tens of thousands of clones, about 87% of them seen once, and the ten largest clones take roughly 5%. Sample: blood. These receptors were taken from a person between 18 and 70 years old in good health. Each CDR3 is given with its conserved first and last residue. Fields, in order: J gene, clone size, V gene, D gene, CDR3 DNA, CDR3 protein. A D gene is named only where the DNA matches it firmly. Size is omitted from some rows. Given values are once, few, many or a class for expanded clones.

>TRBJ2-7|.|TRBV28|.
TGTGCCAGCAGCAACACCCTCAGGGGGGCGACAGGGTTGGACGAGCAGTACTTC
CASSNTLRGATGLDEQYF
>TRBJ2-5|once|TRBV6-6|.
TGTGCCAGCAGTTACGACAGCAGCCAGGGGACCCAGTACTTC
CASSYDSSQGTQYF
>TRBJ2-2|.|TRBV19|.
TGTGCCAGTAGACCCCCCTTGGGACACGAGTACACCGGGGAGCTGTTTTTT
CASRPPLGHEYTGELFF
>TRBJ2-3|.|TRBV28|TRBD2
TGTGCCAGCAGTTGGGCGGCTAGCGGGAGTACAGATACGCAGTATTTT
CASSWAASGSTDTQYF
>TRBJ2-7|.|TRBV5-6|TRBD1
TGTGCCAGCGGAGACAGGGGCACCCGGGCGGCTACCCCCTACGAGCAGTATTTC
CASGDRGTRAATPYEQYF
>TRBJ1-1|.|TRBV5-1|TRBD1
TGCGCCAGCAGCAGGACAGGGTTCCTCACTGAAGCTTTCTTT
CASSRTGFLTEAFF
>TRBJ2-3|.|TRBV7-8|TRBD1
TGTGCCAGCAGCCTATCCGGGACAGGGGCACACACAGATACGCAGTATTTT
CASSLSGTGAHTDTQYF
>TRBJ2-1|.|TRBV28|.
TGTGCCAGCAGTCCTCACGTCTCCTACAATGAGCAGTTCTTC
CASSPHVSYNEQFF
>TRBJ1-1|few|TRBV5-4|.
TGTGCCAGCAGCTTCTTTGGAGGAATGAACACTGAAGCTTTCTTT
CASSFFGGMNTEAFF
>TRBJ2-3|.|TRBV7-6|.
TGTGCCAGCAGCTATAGAACAGATACGCAGTATTTT
CASSYRTDTQYF
>TRBJ2-3|once|TRBV19|TRBD2
TGTGCCAGTAGGACTAGCGGGGGACCAGATACGCAGTATTTT
CASRTSGGPDTQYF
>TRBJ2-1|.|TRBV18|TRBD2
TGTGCCAGCTCACCAAGCCTAGCGGGAGGGTTGAATGAGCAGTTCTTC
CASSPSLAGGLNEQFF
>TRBJ2-7|few|TRBV28|.
TGTGCCAGCAGAACGGGGGTAGCGGCCTACAGGTACGAGCAGTACTTC
CASRTGVAAYRYEQYF
>TRBJ1-4|.|TRBV5-1|TRBD1
TGCGCCAGCAGCCCCGGGACAGCAACTAATGAAAAACTGTTTTTT
CASSPGTATNEKLFF
>TRBJ1-5|.|TRBV6-1|.
TGTGCCAGCAGTGAAGCGGGACACCAGAATCAGCCCCAGCATTTT
CASSEAGHQNQPQHF
>TRBJ2-5|.|TRBV5-1|TRBD2
TGCGCCAGCAGCAAGACTAGCGGGGATTCGGAGACCCAGTACTTC
CASSKTSGDSETQYF
>TRBJ2-7|.|TRBV7-9|TRBD1
TGTGCCAGCAGCTCCACGCCGGGACAGGAGGGGTTCGAGCAGTACTTC
CASSSTPGQEGFEQYF
>TRBJ2-6|.|TRBV7-3|.
TGTGCCAGCAGCCCACTAGTCTCTGGGGCCAACGTCCTGACTTTC
CASSPLVSGANVLTF
>TRBJ2-2|few|TRBV2|.
TGTGCCAGCAGTGAAATTCTCAAGCTGTTTTTT
CASSEILKLFF
>TRBJ1-5|.|TRBV19|.
TGTGCCAGCAGGGAGTATAGCAATCAGCCCCAGCATTTT
CASREYSNQPQHF
>TRBJ2-7|.|TRBV7-8|TRBD2
TGTGCCAGCAGCGTACTAGCGGGGGGGCCGTACGAGCAGTACTTC
CASSVLAGGPYEQYF
>TRBJ2-1|.|TRBV6-6|.
TGTGCCAGCAGGACGAGCTCCTACAATGAGCAGTTCTTC
CASRTSSYNEQFF
>TRBJ2-7|few|TRBV5-5|TRBD2
TGTGCCAGCAGCCTTAATGGACTAGCCTCCTACGAGCAGTACTTC
CASSLNGLASYEQYF
>TRBJ2-1|.|TRBV5-4|.
TGTGCCAGCAGTCCTTCAGTCTACAATGAGCAGTTCTTC
CASSPSVYNEQFF
>TRBJ2-7|.|TRBV11-2|.
TGTGCCAGCAGCCCCCATGTTGTGTTGGCCTACGAGCAGTACTTC
CASSPHVVLAYEQYF
>TRBJ2-3|.|TRBV7-3|.
TGTGCCAGCAGCTTTTATCCCTTAGATACGCAGTATTTT
CASSFYPLDTQYF
>TRBJ2-1|.|TRBV15|.
TGTGCCACCAGCTCGGCGGAGAACTCCTACAATGAGCAGTTCTTC
CATSSAENSYNEQFF
>TRBJ1-6|.|TRBV9|.
TGTGCCAGCAGCGTAGATGGGGGTCCCTCCTATAATTCACCCCTCCACTTT
CASSVDGGPSYNSPLHF
>TRBJ1-1|.|TRBV10-3|.
TGTGCCATCACCCAACGATTAGATATGAACACTGAAGCTTTCTTT
CAITQRLDMNTEAFF
>TRBJ1-2|.|TRBV27|.
TGTGCCAGCAGCTCCACTTGGGGGGGCTACACCTTC
CASSSTWGGYTF
>TRBJ1-2|.|TRBV2|TRBD1
TGTGCCAGCAGTGTGGAGGGACAGGGCAGCTATGGCTACACCTTC
CASSVEGQGSYGYTF
>TRBJ2-3|.|TRBV27|.
TGTGCCAGCAGTTTCGACGGGGTAGTTCGGACGCAGTATTTT
CASSFDGVVRTQYF
>TRBJ2-3|.|TRBV5-1|TRBD2
TGCGCCAGCAGCTTGCCGCCTAGCGGGGGGAATCTTGCTAGCACAGATACGCAGTATTTT
CASSLPPSGGNLASTDTQYF
>TRBJ1-4|.|TRBV29-1|TRBD1
TGCAGCGTTGAACCGACAGGGGTGGGTGAAAAACTGTTTTTT
CSVEPTGVGEKLFF
>TRBJ2-7|.|TRBV4-2|TRBD2
TGTGCCAGCAGCATCGGGACTACGAACGCCTACGAGCAGTACTTC
CASSIGTTNAYEQYF
>TRBJ2-7|.|TRBV29-1|.
TGCAGCGTTGAGAGTGGGTCCGGGGACTCCCTTTACGAGCAGTACTTC
CSVESGSGDSLYEQYF
>TRBJ2-2|once|TRBV7-3|.
TGTGCCAGCAGCTATTTTCAGGGAACCGGGGAGCTGTTTTTT
CASSYFQGTGELFF
>TRBJ2-6|few|TRBV6-4|.
TGTGCCAGCAGTGACTCGCCCGGTTCTGGGGCCAACGTCCTGACTTTC
CASSDSPGSGANVLTF
>TRBJ2-5|.|TRBV28|TRBD1
TGTGCCAGCAGTTTGGGCAGGGGGCGCGGAGAGACCCAGTACTTC
CASSLGRGRGETQYF
>TRBJ2-1|.|TRBV5-6|TRBD2
TGTGCCAGCAGCTCCGGACTAGCGATTTCCTACAATGAGCAGTTCTTC
CASSSGLAISYNEQFF
>TRBJ1-6|.|TRBV15|.
TGTGCCACCAGTGAGGGGTGGGGCTCACCCCTCCACTTT
CATSEGWGSPLHF
>TRBJ2-6|.|TRBV5-1|.
TGCGCCAGCAGCTTTATCGGGGAAAGTGGGGCCAACGTCCCGACTTTC
CASSFIGESGANVPTF
>TRBJ1-2|.|TRBV30|.
TGTGCCTGGAAAGGGGCGGTTGCGGCTCGGGGCTACACCTTC
CAWKGAVAARGYTF
>TRBJ2-1|.|TRBV18|TRBD2
TGTGCCAGCTCAGGACTAGCGCCGCCCAATGAGCAGTTCTTC
CASSGLAPPNEQFF
>TRBJ2-7|.|TRBV7-9|.
TGTGCCAGCAGCTTACGAGGGTCCGAGCAGTACTTC
CASSLRGSEQYF
>TRBJ2-2|few|TRBV5-8|.
TGTGCCAGCAACCTACAGGGAAGTAACACCGGGGAGCTGTTTTTT
CASNLQGSNTGELFF
>TRBJ2-3|few|TRBV28|.
TGTGCCAGCAGTTCGACCGGGACCAGACTCGGAGATACGCAGTATTTT
CASSSTGTRLGDTQYF
>TRBJ1-4|.|TRBV28|.
TGTGCCAGCAGTAGGGGGGAAAATGAAAAACTGTTTTTT
CASSRGENEKLFF
>TRBJ2-7|.|TRBV2|.
TGTGCCAGCGGCCGGACGCTGACCGCTACCTACGAGCAGTACTTC
CASGRTLTATYEQYF
>TRBJ2-1|.|TRBV11-1|.
TGTGCCAGCAGCTCGACAGGCTCCTACAATGAGCAGTTCTTC
CASSSTGSYNEQFF
>TRBJ2-7|few|TRBV27|TRBD2
TGTGCCAGCAGTTCAGGGACTAGTCTCCACGAGCAGTACTTC
CASSSGTSLHEQYF
>TRBJ2-2|.|TRBV19|.
TGTGCCAGTAGTATAGAGGCCGGGTCCGCCACCGGGGAGCTGTTTTTT
CASSIEAGSATGELFF
>TRBJ2-7|.|TRBV28|.
TGTGCCAGCAGTTTACGTCTAGCGAGATCCTACGAGCAGTACTTC
CASSLRLARSYEQYF
>TRBJ2-3|.|TRBV7-3|TRBD2
TGTGCCAGCAGCCCGGGGGGAAATGTGCAGTCCGATACGCAGTATTTT
CASSPGGNVQSDTQYF
>TRBJ2-7|.|TRBV9|TRBD2
TGTGCCAGCAGTGAGGGAGGGATGTCCTACGAGCAGTACTTC
CASSEGGMSYEQYF
>TRBJ2-2|.|TRBV5-1|.
TGCGCCAGCACTTTACACAGGGCGGCCACCGGGGAGCTGTTTTTT
CASTLHRAATGELFF